This TCR beta chain was recorded in a study of T cell responses to AZD1222 COVID-19 vaccine. Study-wide results and limits: There were repertoire samples only from the period after the peak T cell response.

Method: immunoSEQ multiplex PCR; TCRdb's copy keeps in-frame clones and lacks some. Of about 100,000 clones in the sample, about 82% were seen once. A few counts support this clone. Antigen specificity is unknown. The CDR3 has 16 amino acids. CDR1 is LNHDA, CDR2 SQIVND, per germline (reference sequence). V lost 3 bases, J lost 6 bases, and 6 bases stayed unmatched. The sequences come from peripheral blood, collected on day 0 of AZD1222 vaccination. This rearrangement joins TRBV19 to TRBJ1-4, with 11 nucleotides matching TRBD1. This sequence originates from an adult in good health. The chain's CDR3 is CASSMLGTGGDEKLFF. CDR3 nucleotide sequence: TGTGCCAGTAGTATGCTCGGGACAGGGGGTGATGAAAAACTGTTTTTT.